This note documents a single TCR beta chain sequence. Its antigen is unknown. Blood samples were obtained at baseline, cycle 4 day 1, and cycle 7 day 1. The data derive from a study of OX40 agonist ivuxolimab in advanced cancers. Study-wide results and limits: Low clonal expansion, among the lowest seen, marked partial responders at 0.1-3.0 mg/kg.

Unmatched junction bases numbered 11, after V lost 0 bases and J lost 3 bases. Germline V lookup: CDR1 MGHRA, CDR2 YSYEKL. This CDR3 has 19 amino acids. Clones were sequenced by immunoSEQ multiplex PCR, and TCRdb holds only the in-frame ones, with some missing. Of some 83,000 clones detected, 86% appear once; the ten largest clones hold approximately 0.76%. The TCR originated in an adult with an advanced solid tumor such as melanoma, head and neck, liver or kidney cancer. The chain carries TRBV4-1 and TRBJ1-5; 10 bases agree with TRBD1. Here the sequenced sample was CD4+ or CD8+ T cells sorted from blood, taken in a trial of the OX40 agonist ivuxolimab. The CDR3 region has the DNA TGCGCCAGCAGCCAAGATGGCGTTTCGGGACAGGGGTACAATCAGCCCCAGCATTTT. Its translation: CASSQDGVSGQGYNQPQHF.